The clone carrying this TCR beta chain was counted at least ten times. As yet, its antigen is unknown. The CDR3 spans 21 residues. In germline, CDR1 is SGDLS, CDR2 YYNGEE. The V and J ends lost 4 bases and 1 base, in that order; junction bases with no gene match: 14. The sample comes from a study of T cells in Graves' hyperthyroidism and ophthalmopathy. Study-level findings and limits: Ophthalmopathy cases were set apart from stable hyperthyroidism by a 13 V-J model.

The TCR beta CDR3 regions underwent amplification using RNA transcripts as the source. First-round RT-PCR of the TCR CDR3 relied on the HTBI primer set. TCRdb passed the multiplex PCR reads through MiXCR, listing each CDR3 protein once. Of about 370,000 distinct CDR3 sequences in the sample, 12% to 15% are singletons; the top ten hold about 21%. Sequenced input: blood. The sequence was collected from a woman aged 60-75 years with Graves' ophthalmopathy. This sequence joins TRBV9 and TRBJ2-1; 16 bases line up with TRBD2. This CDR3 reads CASSPPPGLAGGPPSYNEQFF. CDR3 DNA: TGTGCCAGCAGCCCTCCCCCGGGACTAGCGGGAGGGCCCCCGTCCTACAATGAGCAGTTCTTC.